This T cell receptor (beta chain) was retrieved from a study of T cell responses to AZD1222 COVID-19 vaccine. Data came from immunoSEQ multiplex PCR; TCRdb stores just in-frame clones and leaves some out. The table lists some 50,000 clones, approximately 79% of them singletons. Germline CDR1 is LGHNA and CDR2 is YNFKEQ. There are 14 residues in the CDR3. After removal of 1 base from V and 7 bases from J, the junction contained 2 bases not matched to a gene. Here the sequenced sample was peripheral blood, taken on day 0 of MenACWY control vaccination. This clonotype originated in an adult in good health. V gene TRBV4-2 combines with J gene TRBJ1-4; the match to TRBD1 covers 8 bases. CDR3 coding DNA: TGTGCCAGCAGCCAAGGCCAGGGGGCTGAAAAACTGTTTTTT. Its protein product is CASSQGQGAEKLFF.